Presented here are 27 T cell receptor beta chains from one specimen sequenced in a study of blood T cell repertoires in COVID-19. Some clones are missing from TCRdb's copy, which holds only in-frame ones; the method was immunoSEQ multiplex PCR. The table has 35,000 to 40,000 clones, almost 90% seen once. Sequencing input: peripheral blood. The receptors were gathered from a man between 60 and 75 years old with active or convalescent COVID-19.

The V gene is TRBV19, the J gene TRBJ1-2, with 10 bases fitting TRBD1. The CDR3 spans 14 residues. Germline V CDR1 and CDR2: LNHDA, SQIVND (reference sequence). Trimming took 4 bases from V and 2 from J; bases not matched to a gene: 1. For the CDR3, the DNA is TGTGCCAGTAGTAGACAGGGGGCGAACTATGGCTACACCTTC. It is translated as CASSRQGANYGYTF.

The chain has TRBV11-2 and TRBJ2-2, with no clear D. The length of the CDR3 is 14 residues. Germline V gives CDR1 SGHAT, CDR2 FQNNGV. Trimming cost V 5 bases and J 1 base, with 8 bases left between them. CDR3 region: CASSITQNTGELFF. CDR3 nucleotides: TGTGCCAGCAGCATTACACAGAACACCGGGGAGCTGTTTTTT.

This clone was observed once. The V call is TRBV5-1, the J call TRBJ2-1, with 11 bases identical to TRBD2. CDR1 and CDR2 (germline): SGHRS, YFSETQ. CDR3 length: 15 amino acids. V shed 4 bases, J shed 7 bases, and the junction held 7 bases outside the gene matches. CDR3 bases: TGCGCCAGCAGCCCGATAGCGGGAGGGCCGAATGAGCAGTTCTTC. This gives the protein CASSPIAGGPNEQFF. The full variable domain, completed using reference TRBV5-1 and TRBJ2-1, is KAGVTQTPRYLIKTRGQQVTLSCSPISGHRSVSWYQQTPGQGLQFLFEYFSETQRNKGNFPGRFSGRQFSNSRSEMNVSTLELGDSALYLCASSPIAGGPNEQFFGPGTRLTVL.

This clone occurred once. The chain combines TRBV10-3 with TRBJ2-1, with 7 bases fitting TRBD2. The CDR3 has 14 residues. Losses at the gene ends were 2 bases for V and 5 bases for J; bases not matched to a gene: 3. CDR1 is ENHRY, CDR2 SYGVKD, per germline. In DNA, the CDR3 is TGTGCCATCAGTGAGCCTAGCGGCAACAATGAGCAGTTCTTC. Translating gives CAISEPSGNNEQFF.

The CDR3 nucleotides read TGCGCCAGCAGCCAAGACCCGGGACAGGGGTACTACGAGCAGTACTTC. Residues: CASSQDPGQGYYEQYF. V is TRBV4-1 and J is TRBJ2-7, with TRBD1 matching over 10 bases. V trimming: 0 bases; J trimming: 3 bases; junction bases outside the gene matches: 5. This CDR3 region has 16 residues. The germline V gene has CDR1 MGHRA and CDR2 YSYEKL.

This clone was observed a single time. The V gene is TRBV2, the J gene TRBJ2-7; weak D call: TRBD2 (6 bases). The CDR3 totals 13 residues. V was clipped by 8 bases and J by 0 bases, with 11 bases between them. CDR1 is SNHLY and CDR2 is FYNNEI in the germline V gene. The CDR3 DNA reads TGTGCCAGCGGGCTGGAGGGCTCCTACGAGCAGTACTTC. Translated: CASGLEGSYEQYF.

The V call is TRBV6-5, the J call TRBJ2-7; TRBD1 matches at 11 bases. This CDR3 spans 15 amino acids. With 6 bases clipped from V and 2 bases from J, the junction kept 6 bases outside the gene matches. Germline V gives CDR1 MNHEY, CDR2 SVGAGI. CDR3 amino acids: CASRSPDRGPYEQYF. The CDR3, as DNA: TGTGCCAGCAGATCCCCGGACAGGGGGCCCTACGAGCAGTACTTC.

The chain uses TRBV4-3 and TRBJ1-5; weak D call: TRBD1 (5 bases). There are 15 residues in the CDR3. V was trimmed by 0 bases and J by 2 bases, leaving 8 bases between them. Germline CDR1 LGHNA, CDR2 YSLEER. The CDR3 nucleotides are TGCGCCAGCAGCCAAGATCAGGGTCGCAATCAGCCCCAGCATTTT. This sequence encodes CASSQDQGRNQPQHF.

CDR3 sequence (DNA): TGTGCCAGCAGCCAGGAGGGAGGAGGGGCCAACGTCCTGACTTTC. It codes for CASSQEGGGANVLTF. The chain uses TRBV27 and TRBJ2-6; TRBD2 is a possible D gene (6 bases). The CDR3 is made up of 15 amino acids. Germline assignment: CDR1 MNHEY and CDR2 SMNVEV (reference sequence). Trimming left V 6 bases short and J 4 bases short, with 13 bases between.

The chain is built from TRBV11-3 and TRBJ2-1; TRBD2 is a possible D gene (6 bases). The length of the CDR3 is 15 residues. Germline CDR1 reads SGHNT; CDR2 reads YENEEA. Trimming took 1 base from V and 5 from J, leaving 12 bases between them. CDR3 protein: CASSLGGTGDNEQFF. CDR3 sequence (DNA): TGTGCCAGCAGCTTAGGGGGAACGGGAGACAATGAGCAGTTCTTC.

This chain links TRBV7-9 with TRBJ2-7; TRBD1 aligns across 7 bases. This CDR3 is built from 13 residues. V was pared by 6 bases and J by 4 bases, with 6 bases of the junction left unmatched. The germline gives CDR1 SEHNR, CDR2 FQNEAQ (reference sequence). The CDR3, as DNA: TGTGCCAGCAGTGTGCAGGGGGTATACGAGCAGTACTTC. Translating it yields CASSVQGVYEQYF.

V usage is TRBV19 and J usage is TRBJ1-6, with 9 bases that match TRBD1. After removal of 7 bases from V and 8 bases from J, the junction contained 15 bases not matched to a gene. CDR1 LNHDA and CDR2 SQIVND come from the germline V gene (reference sequence). The length of the CDR3 is 17 residues. CDR3 region: CASTNRTLTGGHSPLHF. Here the CDR3 DNA reads TGTGCCAGTACCAACCGAACCTTGACAGGGGGGCATTCACCCCTCCACTTT. Combining the CDR3 with reference TRBV19 and TRBJ1-6 gives the whole variable domain DGGITQSPKYLFRKEGQNVTLSCEQNLNHDAMYWYRQDPGQGLRLIYYSQIVNDFQKGDIAEGYSVSREKKESFPLTVTSAQKNPTAFYLCASTNRTLTGGHSPLHFGNGTRLTVT.

The chain joins TRBV28 to TRBJ2-2; 7 bases match TRBD1. This CDR3 region has 15 residues. The germline V gene has CDR1 MDHEN and CDR2 SYDVKM. The J segment lost 4 bases and the V segment lost 4 bases, leaving 6 bases of the junction unmatched. CDR3 sequence reads: CASSSGQAGTGELFF. The CDR3 DNA is TGTGCCAGCAGTTCTGGACAGGCCGGCACCGGGGAGCTGTTTTTT.

V gene TRBV4-2 combines with J gene TRBJ1-6; no firm D call. The CDR3 runs 15 residues. V lost 3 bases, J lost 5 bases, and 11 bases lay in between. Germline V lookup: CDR1 LGHNA, CDR2 YNFKEQ. CDR3 sequence: CASSQGDTNNSPLHF. Here the CDR3 DNA reads TGTGCCAGCAGCCAGGGAGACACGAATAATTCACCCCTCCACTTT.

This clone was seen a single time. The chain carries TRBV6-2 or TRBV6-3 and TRBJ2-7, with a tentative D call TRBD1 (6 bases). Germline V gives CDR1 MNHEY, CDR2 SVGEGT. The CDR3 contains 15 residues. V lost 5 bases and J lost 0, with 14 bases in between. The CDR3 region is CASSRDTHTSYEQYF. The CDR3 DNA follows: TGTGCCAGCAGTCGGGACACCCACACCTCCTACGAGCAGTACTTC.

V and J are TRBV6-1 and TRBJ2-5, with 7 nucleotides matching TRBD1. The CDR3 extends over 16 amino acids. The germline gives CDR1 MNHNS, CDR2 SASEGT. The trim removed 2 bases at V and 5 bases at J, leaving 11 bases unmatched. CDR3 amino acids: CASSERKLGGRETQYF. The CDR3 coding sequence is TGTGCCAGCAGTGAACGGAAGTTAGGGGGCCGGGAGACCCAGTACTTC.

This clone was picked up one time. The chain has TRBV4-1 and TRBJ2-5; D not certain. The CDR3 runs 14 residues. Germline assignment: CDR1 MGHRA and CDR2 YSYEKL. Deletions cut 2 bases from V and 1 base from J, with 8 bases between. The CDR3 protein is CASSQSFGQETQYF. Here the CDR3 DNA reads TGCGCCAGCAGCCAAAGCTTCGGCCAAGAGACCCAGTACTTC.

The rearrangement joins TRBV6-6 to TRBJ2-7, with 10 nucleotides matching TRBD1. CDR1 MNHNY and CDR2 SVGAGI come from the germline V gene (reference sequence). V lost 0 bases and J lost 5; bases outside the gene matches: 4. The CDR3 loop spans 15 amino acids. The CDR3 reads CASSYSRDRGDEQYF. Here the CDR3 DNA reads TGTGCCAGCAGTTACTCTCGGGACAGGGGTGACGAGCAGTACTTC.

The sample holds a few counts of this clone. The J gene is TRBJ2-5, the V gene TRBV9, with TRBD2 as a possible D gene (7 bases). V lost 8 bases and J 5 bases, leaving 16 bases between the germline ends. This CDR3 comprises 13 residues. The germline CDR1 and CDR2 sequences are SGDLS and YYNGEE. CDR3 in DNA: TGTGCCAGTGGGGGCGGGAGCATCGAGACCCAGTACTTC. Translating it yields CASGGGSIETQYF.

This rearrangement joins TRBV3-1 (or the pseudogene TRBV3-2) to TRBJ2-4, with D tentatively TRBD2 (6 bases). Deletions cut 2 bases from V and 1 base from J, with 18 bases between. This CDR3 contains 18 residues. The germline V gene encodes CDR1 LGHDT and CDR2 YNNKEL (reference sequence). CDR3 DNA: TGTGCCAGCAGCCAAACGCATGGAGGGATTGTGGCCAAAAACATTCAGTACTTC. This encodes CASSQTHGGIVAKNIQYF.

The rearrangement uses TRBV6-5 and TRBJ2-1; TRBD2 agrees at 9 bases. Germline lookup yields CDR1 MNHEY and CDR2 SVGAGI. This CDR3 has 15 amino acids. J lost 4 bases, V lost 7 bases, and 8 bases had no gene match. DNA for the CDR3: TGTGCCAGCACCCTAGCGGGATTAGGGTACAATGAGCAGTTCTTC. It encodes CASTLAGLGYNEQFF.

Of note for this clone: A read error may produce the germline difference seen at one junction end. The J gene is TRBJ2-7, the V gene TRBV28; 8 bases fit TRBD1. Per the germline V gene, CDR1 is MDHEN and CDR2 is SYDVKM. The CDR3 extends over 13 amino acids. The CDR3 loop is CASSAWDRRLMHF. In DNA, the CDR3 is TGTGCCAGCAGTGCCTGGGACAGGAGGTTAATGCACTTC.

The chain joins TRBV4-1 to TRBJ1-1; no firm D call. Germline V CDR1 and CDR2: MGHRA, YSYEKL. This CDR3 is built from 15 residues. V gave up 1 base and J gave up 4 bases, with 13 bases separating them. The CDR3: CASSQVEGWGTEAFF. For the CDR3, the DNA is TGCGCCAGCAGCCAAGTAGAGGGATGGGGCACTGAAGCTTTCTTT.

The chain carries TRBV25-1 and TRBJ2-1, with 11 nucleotides matching TRBD2. The CDR3 has 16 residues. Germline V gene lookup returns CDR1 MGHDK and CDR2 SYGVNS. The V segment lost 5 bases and the J segment 1 base; nucleotides outside the gene matches: 4. CDR3 protein: CASSIGTSGSYNEQFF. The DNA for the CDR3 is TGTGCCAGCAGTATCGGGACTAGCGGATCCTACAATGAGCAGTTCTTC.

The rearrangement uses TRBV10-3 and TRBJ2-3; no firm D call. Germline V gene lookup returns CDR1 ENHRY and CDR2 SYGVKD. Between the trimmed V and J ends, which lost 0 bases and 5 bases, there was a span of 6 bases. The CDR3 contains 13 residues. CDR3 loop: CAISESSEDTQYF. CDR3 in DNA: TGTGCCATCAGTGAGTCGAGTGAAGATACGCAGTATTTT.

This chain uses TRBV7-2 with TRBJ1-3, with D tentatively TRBD1 (5 bases). The CDR3 loop spans 15 amino acids. The ends were cut back, 5 bases at V and 1 base at J, with 12 bases in the middle. Germline CDR1 reads SGHTA; CDR2 reads FQGNSA. The CDR3 spells CASSRQGSSGNTIYF. The CDR3 DNA reads TGTGCCAGCAGCCGCCAGGGATCTTCTGGAAACACCATATATTTT. The full variable domain, with the rest looked up from reference TRBV7-2 and TRBJ1-3, is GAGVSQSPSNKVTEKGKDVELRCDPISGHTALYWYRQSLGQGLEFLIYFQGNSAPDKSGLPSDRFSAERTGGSVSTLTIQRTQQEDSAVYLCASSRQGSSGNTIYFGEGSWLTVV.

In its sample, this clone was seen once. The chain carries TRBV4-1 and TRBJ2-5, with 8 bases lining up with TRBD1. V was clipped by 2 bases and J by 6 bases; unmatched bases: 5. Per the germline V gene, CDR1 is MGHRA and CDR2 is YSYEKL. The CDR3 has 14 amino acids. CDR3 bases: TGCGCCAGCAGCCAACGACAGGGGTGGCAGACCCAGTACTTC. It encodes CASSQRQGWQTQYF.